A few counts support the clone carrying this T cell receptor beta chain. These data are taken from a study of PD-L1 blockade in urothelial cancer. The CDR3 is 15 residues long. V lost 1 base and J 0 bases, leaving 6 bases between the germline ends. From germline, CDR1 is LGHNA and CDR2 YNFKEQ. The repertoire was sequenced with immunoSEQ multiplex PCR; TCRdb's copy has only in-frame clones and lacks some. The repertoire holds about 50,000 clones, with about 86% as singletons. As for time point: pretreatment peripheral blood. The material sequenced was PBMCs, taken around atezolizumab (anti-PD-L1) treatment. The sequence derives from a man in his 70s with urothelial cancer. This sequence joins TRBV4-2 and TRBJ2-2; D is uncertain. CDR3 sequence: CASSQGGTNTGELFF. The CDR3 coding sequence is TGTGCCAGCAGCCAAGGAGGCACGAACACCGGGGAGCTGTTTTTT.